What follows are 9 T cell receptor beta chains derived from one specimen sequenced in a study of Graves' ophthalmopathy and Graves' hyperthyroidism. For repertoire sequencing, the TCR beta CDR3 regions were amplified from RNA transcripts. Second-round multiplex PCR came after first-round RT-PCR with HTBI primers. Each CDR3 protein is one row after TCRdb ran MiXCR on the multiplex PCR reads. Among over a million distinct CDR3 sequences, 35% to 40% were seen once, and the ten largest hold 11%. Sequenced: peripheral blood or thyroid tissue (not recorded which). The source of these receptors is an adult man with Graves' hyperthyroidism.

In regard to this clonotype: The junction shows a germline mismatch at one end, possibly a read error. The V and J genes are TRBV7-8 and TRBJ2-2; 8 bases fit TRBD1. This CDR3 has 16 amino acids. Germline loops: CDR1 SGHVS, CDR2 FQNEAQ. CDR3 region: CANSLGQGAVTGELFF. DNA of the CDR3: TGTGCCAACAGCTTAGGGCAGGGGGCTGTTACCGGGGAGCTGTTTTTT.

The genes are TRBV20-1 and TRBJ1-3, with 10 bases that match TRBD1. Germline values: CDR1 DFQATT, CDR2 SNEGSKA (reference sequence). The CDR3 runs to 14 residues. Trimming cost V 6 bases and J 2 bases; bases outside gene matches: 4. Here the CDR3 DNA reads TGCAGTGCAGAGGGACAGGGGACTGGAAACACCATATATTTT. Translation gives CSAEGQGTGNTIYF.

The chain recombines TRBV7-9 with TRBJ1-1; D is unclear. V was pared by 6 bases and J by 7 bases, with 15 bases between. The CDR3 contains 13 residues. Germline-derived CDR1 and CDR2 are SEHNR and FQNEAQ (reference sequence). The CDR3 DNA reads TGTGCCAGCAGACCCCCGAGGGTTGATGAAGCTTTCTTT. Translating gives CASRPPRVDEAFF.

In its sample, this clonotype was seen a few times. This may stem from a read error, because a much larger clone lies one nucleotide away. The J gene is TRBJ2-5, the V gene TRBV9; D is possibly TRBD2 (5 bases). Germline CDR1 is SGDLS and CDR2 is YYNGEE. The length of the CDR3 is 16 residues. The V and J ends lost 0 bases and 1 base respectively, with 13 bases between them. For the CDR3, the DNA is TGTGCCAGCAGCGTAGGCGGGCGCGACGTCCAAGAGACCCAGTACTTC. This translates into CASSVGGRDVQETQYF.

The CDR3 sequence is CASSEEKLFF. CDR3 DNA: TGTGCCAGCAGTGAGGAGAAACTGTTTTTT. The genes are TRBV6-6 and TRBJ1-4, with no clear D. Per germline, CDR1 MNHNY and CDR2 SVGAGI (reference sequence). V lost 5 bases, J lost 11 bases, and 6 bases lay in between. The CDR3 runs 10 residues.

CDR3 in amino acids: CASSYTNVKTGLRQYF. The CDR3, as DNA: TGTGCCAGCAGTTACACGAACGTAAAGACAGGTCTCAGGCAGTACTTC. The chain employs TRBV7-9 and TRBJ2-7; D possibly corresponds to TRBD1 (6 bases). Trimming removed 6 bases at V and 9 bases at J, with 27 bases between. The V gene's germline CDR1 is SEHNR and CDR2 FQNEAQ (reference sequence). This CDR3 region has 16 residues.

The J gene is TRBJ1-2, the V gene TRBV7-2; D unresolved. Germline V lookup: CDR1 SGHTA, CDR2 FQGNSA. CDR3 length: 13 amino acids. Trimming pared 3 bases from V and 4 bases from J, leaving 9 bases between. In nucleotides, the CDR3 is TGTGCCAGCAGCTTGCTAAGACTCTATGGCTACACCTTC. Its translation is CASSLLRLYGYTF.

As for this clonotype: A much larger clone is a single base away; this may be a read error. The rearrangement links TRBV5-1 to TRBJ2-2; D is uncertain. CDR1 is SGHRS, CDR2 YFSETQ, per germline. V was cut by 0 bases and J by 6 bases, with 15 bases left in between. The CDR3 extends over 16 amino acids. CDR3 in amino acids: CASSLEGRPHAGELFF. CDR3 DNA sequence: TGCGCCAGCAGCTTGGAGGGTCGGCCCCACGCCGGGGAGCTGTTTTTT.

The J gene is TRBJ2-7, the V gene TRBV11-2; 8 positions match TRBD1. Losses at the gene ends were 5 bases for V and 7 bases for J; bases not matched to a gene: 7. The germline V gene has CDR1 SGHAT and CDR2 FQNNGV. CDR3 length equals 13 residues. As DNA, the CDR3 is TGTGCCAGCAGCCGACAGGGGTGGAGGGAGCAGTACTTC. Amino acid sequence: CASSRQGWREQYF. The variable domain in full, with the rest retrieved from reference TRBV11-2 and TRBJ2-7, is EAGVAQSPRYKIIEKRQSVAFWCNPISGHATLYWYQQILGQGPKLLIQFQNNGVVDDSQLPKDRFSAERLKGVDSTLKIQPAKLEDSAVYLCASSRQGWREQYFGPGTRLTVT.